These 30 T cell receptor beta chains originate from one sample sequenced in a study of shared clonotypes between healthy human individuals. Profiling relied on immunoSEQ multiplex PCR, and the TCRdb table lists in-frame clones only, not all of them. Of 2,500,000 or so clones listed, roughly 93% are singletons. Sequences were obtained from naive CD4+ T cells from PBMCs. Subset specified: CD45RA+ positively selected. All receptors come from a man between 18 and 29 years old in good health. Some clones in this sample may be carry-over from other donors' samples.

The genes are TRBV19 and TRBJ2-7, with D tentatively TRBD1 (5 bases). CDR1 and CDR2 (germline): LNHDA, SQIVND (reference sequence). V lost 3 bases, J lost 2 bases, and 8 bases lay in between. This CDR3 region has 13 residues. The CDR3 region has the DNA TGTGCCAGTAGTATTCAGGGTACCTACGAGCAGTACTTC. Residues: CASSIQGTYEQYF.

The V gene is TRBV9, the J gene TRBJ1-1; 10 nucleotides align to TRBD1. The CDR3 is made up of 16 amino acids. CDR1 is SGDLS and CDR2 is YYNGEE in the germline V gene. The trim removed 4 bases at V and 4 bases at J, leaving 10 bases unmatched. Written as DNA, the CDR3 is TGTGCCAGCAGCACCCGGGACAGGGGAGGGGGCACTGAAGCTTTCTTT. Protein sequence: CASSTRDRGGGTEAFF.

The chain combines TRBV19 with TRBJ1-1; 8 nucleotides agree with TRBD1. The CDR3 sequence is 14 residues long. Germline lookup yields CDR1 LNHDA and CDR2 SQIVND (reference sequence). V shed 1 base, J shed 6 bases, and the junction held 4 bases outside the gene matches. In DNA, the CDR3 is TGTGCCAGTAGTATAGGGACAGGGATCCCTGAAGCTTTCTTT. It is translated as CASSIGTGIPEAFF.

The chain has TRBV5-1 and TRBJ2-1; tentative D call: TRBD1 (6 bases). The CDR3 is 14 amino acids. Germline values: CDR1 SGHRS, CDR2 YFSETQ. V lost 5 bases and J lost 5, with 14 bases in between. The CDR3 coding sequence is TGCGCCAGCAGTTTTGGACAGTTCGACAATGAGCAGTTCTTC. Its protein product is CASSFGQFDNEQFF.

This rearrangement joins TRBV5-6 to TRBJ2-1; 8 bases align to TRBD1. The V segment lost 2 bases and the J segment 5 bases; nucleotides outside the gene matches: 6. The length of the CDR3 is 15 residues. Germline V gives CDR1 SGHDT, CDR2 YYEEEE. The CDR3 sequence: CASSFGQGRHNEQFF. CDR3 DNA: TGTGCCAGCAGCTTCGGACAGGGTCGTCACAATGAGCAGTTCTTC.

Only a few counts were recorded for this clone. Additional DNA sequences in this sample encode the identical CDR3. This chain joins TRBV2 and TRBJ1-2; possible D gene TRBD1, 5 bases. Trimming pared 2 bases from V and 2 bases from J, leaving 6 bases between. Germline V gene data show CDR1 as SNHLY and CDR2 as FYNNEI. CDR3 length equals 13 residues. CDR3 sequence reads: CASSERGNYGYTF. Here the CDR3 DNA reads TGTGCCAGCAGTGAACGGGGGAACTATGGCTACACCTTC.

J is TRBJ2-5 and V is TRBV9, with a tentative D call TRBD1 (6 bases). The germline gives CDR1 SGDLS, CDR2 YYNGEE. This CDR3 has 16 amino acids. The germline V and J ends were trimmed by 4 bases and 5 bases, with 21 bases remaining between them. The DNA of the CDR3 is TGTGCCAGCAGCTTTTCGGACAGCATACCGATGGAGACCCAGTACTTC. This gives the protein CASSFSDSIPMETQYF.

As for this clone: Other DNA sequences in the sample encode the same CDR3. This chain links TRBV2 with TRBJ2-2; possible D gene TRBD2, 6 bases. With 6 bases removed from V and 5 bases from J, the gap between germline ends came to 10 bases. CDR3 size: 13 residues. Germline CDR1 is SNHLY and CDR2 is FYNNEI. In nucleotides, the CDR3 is TGTGCCAGCAGCGGGAGTGGGACCGGGGAGCTGTTTTTT. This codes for CASSGSGTGELFF.

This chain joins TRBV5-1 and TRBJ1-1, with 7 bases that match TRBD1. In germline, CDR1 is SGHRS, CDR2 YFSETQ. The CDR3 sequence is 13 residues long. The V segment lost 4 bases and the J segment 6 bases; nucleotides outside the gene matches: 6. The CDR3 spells CASSPGQIPEAFF. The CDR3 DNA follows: TGCGCCAGCAGCCCGGGACAGATCCCTGAAGCTTTCTTT.

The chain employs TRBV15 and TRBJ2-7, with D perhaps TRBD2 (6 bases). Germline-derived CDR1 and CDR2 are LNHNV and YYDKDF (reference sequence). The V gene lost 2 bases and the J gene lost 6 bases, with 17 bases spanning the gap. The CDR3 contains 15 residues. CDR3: CATSRIRTLGGEQYF. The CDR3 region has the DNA TGTGCCACCAGCAGAATCCGGACCCTGGGGGGCGAGCAGTACTTC. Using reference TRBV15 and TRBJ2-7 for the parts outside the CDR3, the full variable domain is DAMVIQNPRYQVTQFGKPVTLSCSQTLNHNVMYWYQQKSSQAPKLLFHYYDKDFNNEADTPDNFQSRRPNTSFCFLDIRSPGLGDTAMYLCATSRIRTLGGEQYFGPGTRLTVT.

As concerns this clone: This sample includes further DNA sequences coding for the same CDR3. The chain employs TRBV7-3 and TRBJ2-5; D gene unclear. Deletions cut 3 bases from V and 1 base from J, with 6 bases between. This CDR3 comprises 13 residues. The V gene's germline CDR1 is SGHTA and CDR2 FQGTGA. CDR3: CASSFDRQETQYF. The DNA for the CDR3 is TGTGCCAGCAGCTTCGACCGCCAAGAGACCCAGTACTTC.

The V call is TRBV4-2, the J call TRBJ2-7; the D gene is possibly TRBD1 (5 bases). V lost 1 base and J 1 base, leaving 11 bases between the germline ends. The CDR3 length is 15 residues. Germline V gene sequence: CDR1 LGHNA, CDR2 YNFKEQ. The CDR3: CASSQGGTGSYEQYF. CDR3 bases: TGTGCCAGCAGCCAAGGCGGAACAGGATCCTACGAGCAGTACTTC.

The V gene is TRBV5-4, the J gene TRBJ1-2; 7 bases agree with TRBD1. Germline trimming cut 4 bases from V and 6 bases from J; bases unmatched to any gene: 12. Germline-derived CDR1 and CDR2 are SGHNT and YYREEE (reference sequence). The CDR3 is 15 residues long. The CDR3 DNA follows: TGTGCCAGCAGCCTAAAGGGGGCGCGAGATGATGGCTACACCTTC. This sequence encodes CASSLKGARDDGYTF.

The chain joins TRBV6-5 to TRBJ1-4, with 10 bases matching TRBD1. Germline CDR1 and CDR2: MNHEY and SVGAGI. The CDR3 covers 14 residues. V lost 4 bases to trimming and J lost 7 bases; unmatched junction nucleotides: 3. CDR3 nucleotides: TGTGCCAGCAGTTGGGGACAGGGGAGTGAAAAACTGTTTTTT. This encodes CASSWGQGSEKLFF.

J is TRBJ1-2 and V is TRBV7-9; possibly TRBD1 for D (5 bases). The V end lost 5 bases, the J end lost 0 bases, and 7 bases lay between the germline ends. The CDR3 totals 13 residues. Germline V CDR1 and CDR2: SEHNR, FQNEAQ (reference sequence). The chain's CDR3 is CASSRGTNYGYTF. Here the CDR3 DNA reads TGTGCCAGCAGCCGGGGGACTAACTATGGCTACACCTTC.

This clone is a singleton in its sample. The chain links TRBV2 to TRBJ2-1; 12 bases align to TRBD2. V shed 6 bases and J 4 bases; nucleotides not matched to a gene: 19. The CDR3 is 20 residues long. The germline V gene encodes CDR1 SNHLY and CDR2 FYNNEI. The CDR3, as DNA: TGTGCCAGCAGCCCGAGGCGGTCCGGCACTAGCGGGAGGCTTTACAATGAGCAGTTCTTC. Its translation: CASSPRRSGTSGRLYNEQFF.

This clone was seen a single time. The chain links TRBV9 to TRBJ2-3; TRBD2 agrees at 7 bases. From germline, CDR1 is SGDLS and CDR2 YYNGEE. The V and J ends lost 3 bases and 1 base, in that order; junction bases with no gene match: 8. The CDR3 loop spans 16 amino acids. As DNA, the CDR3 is TGTGCCAGCAGCGACCGACTAGCTAAGGGCACAGATACGCAGTATTTT. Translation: CASSDRLAKGTDTQYF.

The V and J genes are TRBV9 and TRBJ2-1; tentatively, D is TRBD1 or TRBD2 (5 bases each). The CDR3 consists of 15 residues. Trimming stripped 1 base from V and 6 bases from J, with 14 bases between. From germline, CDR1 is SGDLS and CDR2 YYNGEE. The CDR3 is CASSVSAGTSNEQFF. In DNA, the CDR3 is TGTGCCAGCAGCGTATCAGCAGGGACGAGCAATGAGCAGTTCTTC.

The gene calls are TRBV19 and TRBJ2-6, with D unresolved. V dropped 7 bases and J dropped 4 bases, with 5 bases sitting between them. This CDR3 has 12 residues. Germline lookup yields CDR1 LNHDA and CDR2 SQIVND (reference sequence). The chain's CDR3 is CASTAGANVLTF. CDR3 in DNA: TGTGCCAGTACGGCCGGGGCCAACGTCCTGACTTTC.

The CDR3 reads CSVALGLAGDGEQFF. DNA of the CDR3: TGCAGCGTGGCCCTGGGACTAGCGGGAGATGGTGAGCAGTTCTTC. This chain connects TRBV29-1 to TRBJ2-1; the match to TRBD2 covers 14 bases. The CDR3 covers 15 residues. Germline CDR1 reads SQVTM; CDR2 reads ANQGSEA. The junction had 10 bases not matched to a gene; V was cut back by 6 bases and J by 9 bases.

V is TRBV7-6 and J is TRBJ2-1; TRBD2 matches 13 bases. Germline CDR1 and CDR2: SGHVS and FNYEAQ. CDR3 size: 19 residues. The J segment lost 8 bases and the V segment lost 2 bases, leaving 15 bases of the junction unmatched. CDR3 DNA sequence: TGTGCCAGCAGCTTACTTGAGACTAGCGGGAGGTTAGTTATCTATGAGCAGTTCTTC. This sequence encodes CASSLLETSGRLVIYEQFF. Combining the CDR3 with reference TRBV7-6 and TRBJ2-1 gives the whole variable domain GAGVSQSPRYKVTKRGQDVALRCDPISGHVSLYWYRQALGQGPEFLTYFNYEAQQDKSGLPNDRFSAERPEGSISTLTIQRTEQRDSAMYRCASSLLETSGRLVIYEQFFGPGTRLTVL.

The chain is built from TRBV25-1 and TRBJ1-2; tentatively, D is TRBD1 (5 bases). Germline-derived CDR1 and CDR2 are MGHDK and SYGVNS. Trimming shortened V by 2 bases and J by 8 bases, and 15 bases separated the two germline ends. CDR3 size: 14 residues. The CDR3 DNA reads TGTGCCAGCAGTGAAGGCCCGGGGGAGGAAGGCTACACCTTC. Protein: CASSEGPGEEGYTF.

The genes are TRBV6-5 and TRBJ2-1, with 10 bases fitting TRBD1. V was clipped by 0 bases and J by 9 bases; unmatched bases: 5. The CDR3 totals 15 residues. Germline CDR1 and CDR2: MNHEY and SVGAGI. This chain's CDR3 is CASSYSRDRGFEQFF. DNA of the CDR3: TGTGCCAGCAGTTACTCCCGGGACAGGGGTTTTGAGCAGTTCTTC.

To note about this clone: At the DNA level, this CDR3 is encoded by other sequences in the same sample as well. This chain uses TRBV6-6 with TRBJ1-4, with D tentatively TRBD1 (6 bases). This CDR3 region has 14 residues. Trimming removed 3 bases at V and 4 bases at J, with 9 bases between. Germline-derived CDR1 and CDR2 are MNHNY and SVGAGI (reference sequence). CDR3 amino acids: CASSYQGINEKLFF. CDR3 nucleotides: TGTGCCAGCAGTTATCAGGGGATTAATGAAAAACTGTTTTTT.

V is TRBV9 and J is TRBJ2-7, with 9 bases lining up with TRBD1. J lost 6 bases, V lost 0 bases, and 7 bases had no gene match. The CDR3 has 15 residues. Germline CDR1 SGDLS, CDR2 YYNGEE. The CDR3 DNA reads TGTGCCAGCAGCGTAGAGGGGACAGGGTGGCGCGAGCAGTACTTC. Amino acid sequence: CASSVEGTGWREQYF.

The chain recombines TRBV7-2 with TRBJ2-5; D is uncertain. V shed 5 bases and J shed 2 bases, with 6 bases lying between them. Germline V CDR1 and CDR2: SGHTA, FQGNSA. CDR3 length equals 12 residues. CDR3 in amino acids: CASSRLQETQYF. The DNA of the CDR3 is TGTGCCAGCAGCCGACTGCAAGAGACCCAGTACTTC.

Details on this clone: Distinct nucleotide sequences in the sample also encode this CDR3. CDR3 coding DNA: TGTGCCAGCAGTTTAGCGGGCACAGAGACCCAGTACTTC. Translating it yields CASSLAGTETQYF. The chain uses TRBV28 and TRBJ2-5, with a tentative D call TRBD2 (5 bases). The CDR3 length is 13 residues. V gave up 2 bases and J gave up 4 bases, with 8 bases separating them. Germline assignment: CDR1 MDHEN and CDR2 SYDVKM.

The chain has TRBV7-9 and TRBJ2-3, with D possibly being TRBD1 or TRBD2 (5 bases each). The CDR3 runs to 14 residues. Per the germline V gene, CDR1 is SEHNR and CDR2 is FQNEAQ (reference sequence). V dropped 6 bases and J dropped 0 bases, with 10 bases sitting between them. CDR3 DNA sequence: TGTGCCAGCAGGGGGGTAGATAGCACAGATACGCAGTATTTT. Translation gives CASRGVDSTDTQYF.

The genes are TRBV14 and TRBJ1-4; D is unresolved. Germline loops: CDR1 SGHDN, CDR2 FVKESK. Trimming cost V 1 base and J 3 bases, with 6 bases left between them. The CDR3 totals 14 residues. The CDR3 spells CASSQVPSNEKLFF. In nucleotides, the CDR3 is TGTGCCAGCAGCCAAGTACCGTCTAATGAAAAACTGTTTTTT.

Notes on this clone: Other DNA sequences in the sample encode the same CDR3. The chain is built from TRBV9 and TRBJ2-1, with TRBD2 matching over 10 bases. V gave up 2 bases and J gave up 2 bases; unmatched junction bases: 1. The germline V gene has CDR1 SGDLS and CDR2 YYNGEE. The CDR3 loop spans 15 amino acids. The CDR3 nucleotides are TGTGCCAGCAGCGTGGGACTAGCGACCTACAATGAGCAGTTCTTC. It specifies CASSVGLATYNEQFF.